Sequencing of this TCR beta chain was carried out in a study of blood T cell repertoires in COVID-19. Overall study context: Samples of COVID-19 (acute and convalescent) were obtained from the United States, Italy and Spain.

Authors' data handling: The assay estimated nucleated cells by amplifying reference gene primers. The table came from immunoSEQ multiplex PCR; TCRdb's copy has only in-frame clones and leaves some out. V, J and clone size derive from that table, while D and trimming were established from the DNA sequence. The repertoire holds 200,000 to 250,000 clones, with 75% to 85% as singletons. Germline V lookup: CDR1 MGHDK, CDR2 SYGVNS. Trimming cost V 3 bases and J 8 bases, with 13 bases left between them. The CDR3 is 13 amino acids. All enrollees were about 18 to 100 years old and from fewer than 30 US areas. The chain recombines TRBV25-1 with TRBJ1-2, with a tentative D call TRBD1 (6 bases). Sample: PBMCs or T cells enriched from blood (not recorded which). This sequence originates from a middle-aged man who had recovered from COVID-19. CDR3 protein: CASSEGGLSGYTF. CDR3 bases: TGTGCCAGCAGTGAGGGGGGGCTGAGCGGCTACACCTTC.